Below are 10 T cell receptor beta chains sequenced from a single sample in a study of blood T cell repertoires in COVID-19. The assay was immunoSEQ multiplex PCR, and TCRdb's table has in-frame clones only and misses some. The table lists approximately 190,000 clones, nearly 90% of them singletons. The sequenced material came from peripheral blood. The receptors were sampled from a man between 60 and 70 years old with active or convalescent COVID-19.

The chain is built from TRBV15 and TRBJ1-2, with TRBD1 matching 10 bases. V was clipped by 1 base and J by 5 bases; unmatched bases: 4. The CDR3 consists of 15 residues. CDR1 and CDR2 from the germline V gene are LNHNV and YYDKDF (reference sequence). The CDR3 coding sequence is TGTGCCACCAGCAGAGTGGGACAGGGGAGGTATGGCTACACCTTC. Its protein is CATSRVGQGRYGYTF.

V and J are TRBV30 and TRBJ1-3; possibly TRBD1 for D (6 bases). V was trimmed by 7 bases and J by 0 bases, leaving 10 bases between them. Germline CDR1 GTSNPN, CDR2 SVGIG (reference sequence). The CDR3 covers 13 residues. The CDR3 DNA sequence: TGTGCCTTGCAGGGGAACTCTGGAAACACCATATATTTT. It encodes CALQGNSGNTIYF.

The chain links TRBV7-9 to TRBJ2-3; TRBD2 aligns across 8 bases. Germline V gives CDR1 SEHNR, CDR2 FQNEAQ (reference sequence). V was clipped by 1 base and J by 1 base; unmatched bases: 10. CDR3 length equals 18 residues. CDR3 loop: CASSLGRGAVLGTDTQYF. The DNA of the CDR3 is TGTGCCAGCAGCTTAGGGCGGGGGGCCGTCCTCGGCACAGATACGCAGTATTTT. The whole variable domain, filled in from reference TRBV7-9 and TRBJ2-3, reads DTGVSQNPRHKITKRGQNVTFRCDPISEHNRLYWYRQTLGQGPEFLTYFQNEAQLEKSRLLSDRFSAERPKGSFSTLEIQRTEQGDSAMYLCASSLGRGAVLGTDTQYFGPGTRLTVL.

Only one count was recorded for this clone. This chain links TRBV19 with TRBJ1-2, with D possibly being TRBD1 (6 bases). V dropped 5 bases and J dropped 2 bases, with 15 bases sitting between them. The germline gives CDR1 LNHDA, CDR2 SQIVND (reference sequence). This CDR3 region has 15 residues. The CDR3 loop is CASSWGGNENYGYTF. The CDR3 DNA reads as TGTGCCAGTAGTTGGGGGGGCAACGAAAACTATGGCTACACCTTC.

This rearrangement joins TRBV29-1 to TRBJ2-6, with D tentatively TRBD1 (6 bases). CDR3 size: 14 residues. Trimming left V 5 bases short and J 0 bases short, with 8 bases between. In germline, CDR1 is SQVTM, CDR2 ANQGSEA. The CDR3: CSVKQGSGANVLTF. The CDR3 nucleotides read TGCAGCGTTAAACAGGGCTCTGGGGCCAACGTCCTGACTTTC.

Points on this clone: Other nucleotide sequences from this sample produce the same CDR3. The genes are TRBV6-5 and TRBJ1-1; 8 bases line up with TRBD1. The V gene's germline CDR1 is MNHEY and CDR2 SVGAGI. Losses at the gene ends were 6 bases for V and 5 bases for J; bases not matched to a gene: 5. The CDR3 runs to 13 residues. For the CDR3, the DNA is TGTGCCAGCAGCCCAGGGGGCAGAACTGAAGCTTTCTTT. Its protein product is CASSPGGRTEAFF.

The DNA for the CDR3 is TGTGCCAGCAGTTATTCGGGGACATCAGATACGCAGTATTTT. It encodes CASSYSGTSDTQYF. The rearrangement links TRBV6-5 to TRBJ2-3; maybe TRBD1 (6 bases). Trimming took 3 bases from V and 4 from J, leaving 11 bases between them. Germline V lookup: CDR1 MNHEY, CDR2 SVGAGI. This CDR3 contains 14 residues.

The chain is built from TRBV5-1 and TRBJ2-2; 9 nucleotides line up with TRBD1. V gave up 3 bases and J gave up 5 bases; unmatched junction bases: 2. In germline, CDR1 is SGHRS, CDR2 YFSETQ. The CDR3 is 14 amino acids. This CDR3 is CASSSGTGTGELFF. The CDR3 bases are TGCGCCAGCAGCTCCGGGACAGGGACCGGGGAGCTGTTTTTT.

This chain connects TRBV30 to TRBJ1-4; possible D gene TRBD1, 5 bases. This CDR3 spans 14 amino acids. Germline V gene data show CDR1 as GTSNPN and CDR2 as SVGIG (reference sequence). Trimming took off 4 bases at V and 4 bases at J, with 13 bases between the two ends. CDR3 in amino acids: CAWNGGRGNEKLFF. CDR3 sequence (DNA): TGTGCCTGGAACGGGGGACGGGGTAATGAAAAACTGTTTTTT.

The count of this clone is one. The rearrangement joins TRBV2 to TRBJ1-5, with D uncertain. The germline CDR1 and CDR2 sequences are SNHLY and FYNNEI. The CDR3 spans 13 residues. Trimming shortened V by 6 bases and J by 2 bases, and 8 bases separated the two germline ends. The CDR3 bases are TGTGCCAGCAGGGTCTCGGGCAATCAGCCCCAGCATTTT. Protein product: CASRVSGNQPQHF. Supplemented by reference TRBV2 and TRBJ1-5, the full variable domain reads EPEVTQTPSHQVTQMGQEVILRCVPISNHLYFYWYRQILGQKVEFLVSFYNNEISEKSEIFDDQFSVERPDGSNFTLKIRSTKLEDSAMYFCASRVSGNQPQHFGDGTRLSIL.